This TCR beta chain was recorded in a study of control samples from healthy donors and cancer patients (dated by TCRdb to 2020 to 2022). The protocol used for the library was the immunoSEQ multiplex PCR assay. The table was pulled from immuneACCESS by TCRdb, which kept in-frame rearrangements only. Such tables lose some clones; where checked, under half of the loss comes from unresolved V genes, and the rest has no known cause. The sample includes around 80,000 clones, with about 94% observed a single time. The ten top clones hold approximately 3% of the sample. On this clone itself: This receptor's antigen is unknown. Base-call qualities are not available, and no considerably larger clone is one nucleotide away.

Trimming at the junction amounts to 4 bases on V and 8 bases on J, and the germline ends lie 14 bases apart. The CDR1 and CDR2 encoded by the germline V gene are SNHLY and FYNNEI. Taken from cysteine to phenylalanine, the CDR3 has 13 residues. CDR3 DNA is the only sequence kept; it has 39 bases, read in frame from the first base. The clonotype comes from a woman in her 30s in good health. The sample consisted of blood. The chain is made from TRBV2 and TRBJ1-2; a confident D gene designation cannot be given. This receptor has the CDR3 CASSGDISGGYTF. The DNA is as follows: TGTGCCAGCAGTGGGGATATTTCGGGGGGCTACACCTTC.